These T cell receptor beta chains were read from a single sample in a study of blood T cell repertoires in COVID-19. This table comes from immunoSEQ multiplex PCR, and its TCRdb copy is limited to in-frame clones, with some not included. The sample contains more than 95,000 clones, around four fifths of which appear only once. Sample: peripheral blood. Receptors were obtained from a man aged 55 to 70 with acute or convalescent COVID-19. The CDR3 runs from the conserved cysteine through the conserved F or W. The order of the fields is D gene, clone size, V gene, J gene, CDR3 DNA, CDR3 protein. The D gene is left open where the match is weak. Only some rows state a clone size, as once, few, many or a class for expanded clones.

d_call: TRBD1; clone_size: -; v_call: TRBV5-1; j_call: TRBJ2-2; cdr3_nt: TGCGCCAGCAGCTCGAATCCCCCGGGACAGGGGAACACCGGGGAGCTGTTTTTT; cdr3_aa: CASSSNPPGQGNTGELFF
d_call: TRBD2; clone_size: -; v_call: TRBV28; j_call: TRBJ2-1; cdr3_nt: TGTGCCAGCAGCCCCCTGGGAAGCGGGGACTACAATGAGCAGTTCTTC; cdr3_aa: CASSPLGSGDYNEQFF
d_call: -; clone_size: few; v_call: TRBV9; j_call: TRBJ2-6; cdr3_nt: TGTGCCAGCAGCGTTACGGGCTCTGGGGCCAACGTCCTGACTTTC; cdr3_aa: CASSVTGSGANVLTF
d_call: TRBD2; clone_size: -; v_call: TRBV9; j_call: TRBJ2-1; cdr3_nt: TGTGCCAGCAGCGAGGGGACTAGCGTCTACAATGAGCAGTTCTTC; cdr3_aa: CASSEGTSVYNEQFF
d_call: TRBD1; clone_size: -; v_call: TRBV5-4; j_call: TRBJ1-6; cdr3_nt: TGTGCCAGCAGCTACAAACAGGGGGCCGGGTCCTATAATTCACCCCTCCACTTT; cdr3_aa: CASSYKQGAGSYNSPLHF
d_call: TRBD2; clone_size: -; v_call: TRBV6-6; j_call: TRBJ2-1; cdr3_nt: TGTGCCAGCAGCCTCGAAGGACTAGCGGGAGGACAGTTCTTC; cdr3_aa: CASSLEGLAGGQFF
d_call: -; clone_size: -; v_call: TRBV15; j_call: TRBJ1-5; cdr3_nt: TGTGCCACCAGCACCCCCCGGCAGGCGAATCAGCCCCAGCATTTT; cdr3_aa: CATSTPRQANQPQHF
d_call: TRBD2; clone_size: -; v_call: TRBV30; j_call: TRBJ2-5; cdr3_nt: TGTGCCTGGTCCACGGGAGGGCCGTGGGAGACCCAGTACTTC; cdr3_aa: CAWSTGGPWETQYF
d_call: TRBD2; clone_size: -; v_call: TRBV24-1; j_call: TRBJ2-1; cdr3_nt: TGTGCCACCAGGCCGGGACTAGGGGCGGGTGAGCAGTTCTTC; cdr3_aa: CATRPGLGAGEQFF
d_call: TRBD1; clone_size: -; v_call: TRBV29-1; j_call: TRBJ1-1; cdr3_nt: TGCAGCGTTTCGAACCAGGGGGCAGGGACTGAAGCTTTCTTT; cdr3_aa: CSVSNQGAGTEAFF
d_call: -; clone_size: few; v_call: TRBV27; j_call: TRBJ1-5; cdr3_nt: TGTGCCAGCAGCCGGGGGGCAGACAATCAGCCCCAGCATTTT; cdr3_aa: CASSRGADNQPQHF
d_call: -; clone_size: -; v_call: TRBV5-5; j_call: TRBJ1-5; cdr3_nt: TGTGCCAGCAGCTTGGACGGGTTCGGCAATCAGCCCCAGCATTTT; cdr3_aa: CASSLDGFGNQPQHF
d_call: TRBD1; clone_size: -; v_call: TRBV11-3; j_call: TRBJ2-2; cdr3_nt: TGTGCCAGCAGCCCTATCGGACAGGGGAACACCGGGGAGCTGTTTTTT; cdr3_aa: CASSPIGQGNTGELFF
d_call: -; clone_size: -; v_call: TRBV6-5; j_call: TRBJ2-2; cdr3_nt: TGTGCCAGCAACCGGGACACCTCCACCGGGGAGCTGTTTTTT; cdr3_aa: CASNRDTSTGELFF
d_call: -; clone_size: -; v_call: TRBV6-5; j_call: TRBJ1-3; cdr3_nt: TGTGCCAGCAGGACAGTACACTTCTCTGGAAACACCATATATTTT; cdr3_aa: CASRTVHFSGNTIYF
d_call: -; clone_size: -; v_call: TRBV5-1; j_call: TRBJ2-1; cdr3_nt: TGCGCCAGCAGCTTGGTGGCCGGGTACAATGAGCAGTTCTTC; cdr3_aa: CASSLVAGYNEQFF
d_call: TRBD2; clone_size: -; v_call: TRBV18; j_call: TRBJ2-7; cdr3_nt: TGTGCCAGCTCACCAAACGGACTAGGCTCCTACGAGCAGTACTTC; cdr3_aa: CASSPNGLGSYEQYF
d_call: -; clone_size: -; v_call: TRBV11-2; j_call: TRBJ2-1; cdr3_nt: TGTGCCAGCAGCTTGACCTTGACAGGGAGGGAGCAGTTCTTC; cdr3_aa: CASSLTLTGREQFF
d_call: -; clone_size: -; v_call: TRBV6-1; j_call: TRBJ1-2; cdr3_nt: TGTGCCAGCAGTTATGGACCCGCGGGCCGAGGCTACACCTTC; cdr3_aa: CASSYGPAGRGYTF
d_call: -; clone_size: -; v_call: TRBV14; j_call: TRBJ2-1; cdr3_nt: TGTGCCAGCAGCCCCACAAAGGACAGTTGGAGTAATGAGCAGTTCTTC; cdr3_aa: CASSPTKDSWSNEQFF
d_call: -; clone_size: -; v_call: TRBV7-9; j_call: TRBJ1-6; cdr3_nt: TGTGCCAGCAGCTTTCTATTAAATAATTCACCCCTCCACTTT; cdr3_aa: CASSFLLNNSPLHF
d_call: -; clone_size: -; v_call: TRBV21-1; j_call: TRBJ2-3; cdr3_nt: TGTGCCAGCAGCAAAGGGGCCCAGGACAACACAGATACGCAGTATTTT; cdr3_aa: CASSKGAQDNTDTQYF
d_call: TRBD1; clone_size: -; v_call: TRBV10-1; j_call: TRBJ1-2; cdr3_nt: TGCGCCAGCAGTGGGGCGACAGGGACCTATGGCTACACCTTC; cdr3_aa: CASSGATGTYGYTF
d_call: -; clone_size: -; v_call: TRBV24-1; j_call: TRBJ1-2; cdr3_nt: TGTGCCACCAGTGACCCGACAGAGGACAGCTCTCGTCTCCCCTATGGCTACACCTTC; cdr3_aa: CATSDPTEDSSRLPYGYTF
d_call: -; clone_size: -; v_call: TRBV11-3; j_call: TRBJ1-1; cdr3_nt: TGTGCCAGCAGCTTAGGCTCCGGGACACCAGCTTTCTTT; cdr3_aa: CASSLGSGTPAFF
d_call: -; clone_size: -; v_call: TRBV28; j_call: TRBJ2-7; cdr3_nt: TGTGCCAGCAGTCCCGGAGGGAATGGGTTCTACGAGCAGTACTTC; cdr3_aa: CASSPGGNGFYEQYF
d_call: -; clone_size: -; v_call: TRBV11-2; j_call: TRBJ2-3; cdr3_nt: TGTGCCAGCAGCTTGATCCGTGCGGGAACAGATACGCAGTATTTT; cdr3_aa: CASSLIRAGTDTQYF